This is a list of T cell receptor beta chains from one sample in a study of T cell changes during pregnancy in multiple sclerosis. Clones were sequenced by immunoSEQ multiplex PCR, and TCRdb holds only the in-frame ones, with some missing. In the table there are about 38,000 clones, 85% to 95% of which are singletons. The sequences come from CD4+ T cells from peripheral blood mononuclear cells, collected in the second trimester of pregnancy. Every receptor here comes from a female donor with multiple sclerosis, enrolled in a pregnancy study. Both conserved end residues are part of each CDR3. The D gene is left open where the match is weak. Size is omitted from some rows. Given values are once, few, many or a class for expanded clones.

clone_size: NA; v_call: TRBV2; d_call: TRBD2; j_call: TRBJ2-1; cdr3_aa: CASRGLRRLSSYNEQFF; cdr3_nt: TGTGCCAGCAGGGGACTAAGAAGACTCAGCTCCTACAATGAGCAGTTCTTC
clone_size: NA; v_call: TRBV5-1; d_call: NA; j_call: TRBJ1-1; cdr3_aa: CASSLGRVNTEAFF; cdr3_nt: TGCGCCAGCAGCTTGGGGCGGGTGAACACTGAAGCTTTCTTT
clone_size: NA; v_call: TRBV7-2; d_call: NA; j_call: TRBJ2-4; cdr3_aa: CASSPGQLGPFQYF; cdr3_nt: TGTGCCAGCAGCCCCGGACAGCTGGGCCCCTTTCAGTACTTC
clone_size: NA; v_call: TRBV7-9; d_call: TRBD1; j_call: TRBJ1-1; cdr3_aa: CASSRDRENTEAFF; cdr3_nt: TGTGCCAGCAGCCGGGACAGGGAGAACACTGAAGCTTTCTTT
clone_size: NA; v_call: TRBV30; d_call: NA; j_call: TRBJ1-1; cdr3_aa: CAWTLGGAAGVLKAFF; cdr3_nt: TGTGCCTGGACACTAGGCGGAGCGGCGGGCGTCCTTAAAGCTTTCTTT
clone_size: NA; v_call: TRBV2; d_call: TRBD2; j_call: TRBJ2-2; cdr3_aa: CASSLAGGNTGELFF; cdr3_nt: TGTGCCAGCAGTTTAGCGGGGGGTAACACCGGGGAGCTGTTTTTT
clone_size: NA; v_call: TRBV10-3; d_call: NA; j_call: TRBJ2-1; cdr3_aa: CAISEPTAPPSHEQFF; cdr3_nt: TGTGCCATCAGTGAGCCGACTGCCCCCCCGTCACATGAGCAGTTCTTC
clone_size: once; v_call: TRBV7-8; d_call: NA; j_call: TRBJ2-5; cdr3_aa: CASRSDRSGKTQYF; cdr3_nt: TGTGCCAGCAGATCGGACCGGTCCGGGAAGACCCAGTACTTC
clone_size: NA; v_call: TRBV19; d_call: NA; j_call: TRBJ1-3; cdr3_aa: CASSRTRSGNTIYF; cdr3_nt: TGTGCCAGTAGTCGGACACGCTCTGGAAACACCATATATTTT
clone_size: NA; v_call: TRBV6-5; d_call: NA; j_call: TRBJ1-2; cdr3_aa: CASSQGYDYGYTF; cdr3_nt: TGTGCCAGCAGCCAGGGTTACGACTATGGCTACACCTTC
clone_size: NA; v_call: TRBV27; d_call: TRBD1; j_call: TRBJ1-2; cdr3_aa: CASSLNRQGIYGYTF; cdr3_nt: TGTGCCAGCAGTTTAAATCGACAGGGCATCTATGGCTACACCTTC
clone_size: NA; v_call: TRBV6-4; d_call: TRBD1; j_call: TRBJ1-1; cdr3_aa: CASSDPGRQGQGEAFF; cdr3_nt: TGTGCCAGCAGTGACCCGGGTCGGCAGGGACAGGGTGAAGCTTTCTTT
clone_size: NA; v_call: TRBV28; d_call: NA; j_call: TRBJ2-7; cdr3_aa: CASSVTPAYEQYF; cdr3_nt: TGTGCCAGCAGCGTTACACCCGCCTACGAGCAGTACTTC
clone_size: NA; v_call: TRBV14; d_call: TRBD1; j_call: TRBJ1-2; cdr3_aa: CASSPQGYYGYTF; cdr3_nt: TGTGCCAGCAGCCCACAGGGGTACTATGGCTACACCTTC
clone_size: NA; v_call: TRBV7-9; d_call: NA; j_call: TRBJ1-3; cdr3_aa: CASSRGQTLFSGNTIYF; cdr3_nt: TGTGCCAGCAGCAGGGGCCAGACTCTATTCTCTGGAAACACCATATATTTT
clone_size: NA; v_call: TRBV28; d_call: NA; j_call: TRBJ1-1; cdr3_aa: CASISNWGAEAFF; cdr3_nt: TGTGCCAGCATCTCCAACTGGGGGGCTGAAGCTTTCTTT
clone_size: NA; v_call: TRBV11-1; d_call: TRBD1; j_call: TRBJ2-7; cdr3_aa: CASSLNRQGHYEQYF; cdr3_nt: TGTGCCAGCAGCTTAAATAGACAGGGCCACTACGAGCAGTACTTC
clone_size: NA; v_call: TRBV5-1; d_call: TRBD1; j_call: TRBJ1-1; cdr3_aa: CASSLAPTGGEWSTEAFF; cdr3_nt: TGCGCCAGCAGCTTGGCCCCGACAGGGGGCGAATGGAGCACTGAAGCTTTCTTT
clone_size: NA; v_call: TRBV5-1; d_call: TRBD2; j_call: TRBJ2-2; cdr3_aa: CASSLIAGGNTGELFF; cdr3_nt: TGCGCCAGCAGCTTGATAGCGGGGGGGAACACCGGGGAGCTGTTTTTT
clone_size: NA; v_call: TRBV18; d_call: TRBD1; j_call: TRBJ2-2; cdr3_aa: CASSPRQGADTGELFF; cdr3_nt: TGTGCCAGCTCACCTCGCCAGGGGGCCGACACCGGGGAGCTGTTTTTT
clone_size: NA; v_call: TRBV10-3; d_call: NA; j_call: TRBJ1-1; cdr3_aa: CAISGGQGSTEAFF; cdr3_nt: TGTGCCATCAGTGGGGGGCAGGGGAGCACTGAAGCTTTCTTT
clone_size: NA; v_call: TRBV7-9; d_call: NA; j_call: TRBJ2-3; cdr3_aa: CASSPRELTDTQYF; cdr3_nt: TGTGCCAGCAGCCCCCGTGAACTGACAGATACGCAGTATTTT
clone_size: once; v_call: TRBV29-1; d_call: NA; j_call: TRBJ1-2; cdr3_aa: CSVTTQGQTYGYTF; cdr3_nt: TGCAGCGTGACTACCCAAGGACAGACCTATGGCTACACCTTC